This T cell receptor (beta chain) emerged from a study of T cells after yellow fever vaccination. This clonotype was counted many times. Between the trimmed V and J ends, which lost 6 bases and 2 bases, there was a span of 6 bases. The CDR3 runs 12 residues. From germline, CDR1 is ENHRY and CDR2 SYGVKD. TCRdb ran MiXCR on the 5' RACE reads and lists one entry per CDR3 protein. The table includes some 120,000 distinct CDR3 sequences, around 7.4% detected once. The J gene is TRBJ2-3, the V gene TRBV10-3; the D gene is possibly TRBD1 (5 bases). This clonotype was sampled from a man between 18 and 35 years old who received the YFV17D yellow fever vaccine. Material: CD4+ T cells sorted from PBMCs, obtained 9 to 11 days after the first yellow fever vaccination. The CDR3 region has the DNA TGTGCCATCAGGGACAACACAGATACGCAGTATTTT. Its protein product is CAIRDNTDTQYF.